This TCR beta chain was sequenced for a study of blood T cells in healthy people across ages. In the study overall: Per two T cells, about one barcoded beta molecule was captured through template switching.

J was trimmed by 6 bases and V by 2 bases; bases with no gene match: 6. Germline V gene data show CDR1 as SGDLS and CDR2 as YYNGEE. The CDR3 spans 15 residues. This clonotype was detected only a few times. PCR was performed a second time for about 7 to 11 cycles using a sample-barcoded 5' primer and a J-beta primer mix. From each sample, at least 2.5 million paired-end reads containing CDR3 were obtained. TCRdb analysed the 5' RACE reads with MiXCR anew, one entry per CDR3 protein. The sample comprises more than 1,000,000 distinct CDR3 sequences, about 25% of which are singletons, and around 0.7% rests with the top ten. These data are also associated with another study on T cells of mothers and their children.

This receptor was taken from a girl aged 2 to 10 in good health. V usage is TRBV9 and J usage is TRBJ2-1; 9 bases line up with TRBD2. Sample: blood. The DNA of the CDR3 is TGTGCCAGCAGCGTTGGCCTAGCGGGGACCAATGAGCAGTTCTTC. It is translated as CASSVGLAGTNEQFF.